The 27 T cell receptor beta chains presented below share a single source sample, sequenced in a study of tumor and adjacent non-tumor tissue in lung cancer. This sample's RNA came from whole unsorted tissue. The normal lung tissue was taken more than 3 cm from the tumor edge. Three rounds of nested PCR, following a modified ARM-PCR protocol, produced the TCRbeta library. TCRdb redid the calling of the multiplex PCR reads with MiXCR, one entry per CDR3 protein. The sample records approximately 120,000 distinct CDR3 sequences, under 65% being singletons. Sample: distant non-tumor lung tissue. The receptors were sampled from a man aged 60 to 69 with non-small cell lung cancer.

About this clonotype: The germline gene is not matched at one end of the junction; a read error may be the cause. This chain links TRBV6-6 with TRBJ2-2; TRBD2 might be the D (6 bases). Germline CDR1 and CDR2: MNHNY and SVGAGI (reference sequence). This CDR3 contains 13 residues. The CDR3 here is CASSFTCGGEPFF. The CDR3 DNA reads TGTGCCAGCAGTTTCACTTGTGGCGGGGAGCCGTTTTTT.

Regarding this clonotype: A much larger clone is a single base away; this may be a read error. The conserved phenylalanine or tryptophan is not found at the CDR3 terminus, so this likely reflects a read error. The chain uses TRBV6-2 or TRBV6-3 and TRBJ2-1; 9 bases agree with TRBD2. CDR3 length: 20 residues. The V gene end was trimmed by 1 base and the J gene end by 4 bases; junction bases not matched to a gene: 17. CDR1 is MNHEY and CDR2 is SVGEGT in the germline V gene. The CDR3 sequence: CASSYLKGSSGTLLYNEQFI. The CDR3 DNA reads TGTGCCAGCAGTTACTTGAAGGGTTCTAGCGGGACTCTTTTGTACAATGAGCAGTTCATC.

As to this clonotype: One end of the junction varies from germline; a read error may be responsible. The chain joins TRBV6-1 to TRBJ2-5; 9 bases are a match to TRBD1. Germline V CDR1 and CDR2: MNHNS, SASEGT. This CDR3 is 16 amino acids long. The CDR3 DNA reads TGCTCCAGCAGTGGCGAGTCAGGGACAGGGAGGGAGACCCAGTATTTC. Translated, it gives CSSSGESGTGRETQYF.

In the case of this clonotype: A read error may account for a junction end that differs from germline. The genes are TRBV20-1 and TRBJ2-1, with 7 nucleotides matching TRBD1. Germline V gives CDR1 DFQATT, CDR2 SNEGSKA (reference sequence). The CDR3 extends over 14 amino acids. This CDR3 is CSAVRGTEYNEQFF. The DNA for the CDR3 is TGCAGTGCCGTCCGAGGGACAGAGTACAATGAACAGTTCTTC.

Comments on this clonotype: This sequence may be a read error, since a much larger clone differs from it by one base. The chain combines TRBV7-8 with TRBJ2-3; the D gene is possibly TRBD2 (6 bases). The CDR3 extends over 16 amino acids. Germline V gene lookup returns CDR1 SGHVS and CDR2 FQNEAQ. Written as DNA, the CDR3 is TGTGCCAGCAGCACCTCTTGGAGGGGAAGCACAGGTACGCAGTATTTT. Translation: CASSTSWRGSTGTQYF.

The table lists this clonotype with many counts. The J gene is TRBJ2-5, the V gene TRBV4-3, with unresolved D. From germline, CDR1 is LGHNA and CDR2 YSLEER. This CDR3 has 13 amino acids. Trimming took 1 base from V and 1 from J, leaving 4 bases between them. CDR3 in amino acids: CASSQGLQETQYF. CDR3 sequence (DNA): TGCGCCAGCAGCCAAGGCCTCCAAGAGACCCAGTACTTC.

Of note for this clonotype: Relative to the germline gene, one junction end is altered; a read error may explain this. V usage is TRBV11-2 and J usage is TRBJ2-5, with a tentative D call TRBD2 (5 bases). Germline CDR1 reads SGHAT; CDR2 reads FQNNGV. CDR3 length equals 14 residues. For the CDR3, the DNA is TGTGACAGCAGCGGAAGCGGAGCCTCAGTGACCAAGTACTTC. Protein product: CDSSGSGASVTKYF.

Note on this clonotype: One end of the junction varies from germline; a read error may be responsible. V is TRBV5-6 and J is TRBJ2-7; D uncertain. Germline V gives CDR1 SGHDT, CDR2 YYEEEE. The CDR3 has 15 amino acids. CDR3 in amino acids: CASSPSTDFSYEQCF. CDR3 coding DNA: TGTGCCAGCAGCCCATCGACTGACTTTTCCTACGAGCAGTGCTTC.

This clonotype was detected a few times. This may arise from a read error, as a much more abundant clone is one base away. This chain connects TRBV5-6 to TRBJ2-5; TRBD1 is a possible D gene (5 bases). The V and J ends lost 4 bases and 3 bases respectively, with 13 bases between them. The germline V gene encodes CDR1 SGHDT and CDR2 YYEEEE. This CDR3 is 14 amino acids long. The CDR3 loop reads CASSRQWLEETQYF. In DNA, the CDR3 is TGTGCCAGCAGCCGACAGTGGTTGGAAGAGACCCAGTACTTC. Looking up the rest from reference TRBV5-6 and TRBJ2-5 gives the full variable domain: DAGVTQSPTHLIKTRGQQVTLRCSPKSGHDTVSWYQQALGQGPQFIFQYYEEEERQRGNFPDRFSGHQFPNYSSELNVNALLLGDSALYLCASSRQWLEETQYFGPGTRLLVL.

For this clonotype: One end of the junction varies from germline; a read error may be responsible. V gene TRBV11-3 combines with J gene TRBJ1-2; D ambiguous. This CDR3 is 13 amino acids long. Per germline, CDR1 SGHNT and CDR2 YENEEA. The CDR3 loop reads CASILAGLDGYTF. Written as DNA, the CDR3 is TGTGCCAGCATCTTAGCCGGGTTGGACGGCTACACCTTC.

As concerns this clonotype: A junction boundary mismatches the germline segment, possibly from a read error. The rearrangement uses TRBV5-1 and TRBJ1-6; D gene ambiguous. The germline CDR1 and CDR2 sequences are SGHRS and YFSETQ. The CDR3 runs to 13 residues. The CDR3 spells CASSLVQNSPLHF. The CDR3 region has the DNA TGCGCAAGCAGCTTGGTTCAGAATTCACCCCTCCACTTT.

This clonotype was seen repeatedly, ten times or more. This chain joins TRBV7-9 and TRBJ1-1, with D unresolved. V lost 5 bases to trimming and J lost 1 base, with 8 bases between them. From germline, CDR1 is SEHNR and CDR2 FQNEAQ (reference sequence). The CDR3 is 13 residues long. The CDR3 coding sequence is TGTGCCAGCAGCCCCGCCGGGAACACTGAAGCTTTCTTT. Translated, it gives CASSPAGNTEAFF.

This clonotype is a singleton in its sample. It may be a read error: a sequence one base away is much more abundant. The rearrangement links TRBV28 to TRBJ2-7; no clear D. The germline V and J ends were trimmed by 4 bases and 3 bases, with 7 bases remaining between them. The CDR3 loop spans 12 amino acids. Germline CDR1 and CDR2: MDHEN and SYDVKM. CDR3 residues: CASSSRNYEQYF. CDR3 nucleotides: TGTGCCAGCAGTTCTCGGAACTACGAGCAGTACTTC.

For this clonotype: A junction boundary mismatches the germline segment, possibly from a read error. This sequence joins TRBV12-3 or TRBV12-4 and TRBJ1-1; D gene ambiguous. The CDR3 consists of 13 residues. This CDR3 is CASSLMVNTGAFF. CDR3 nucleotides: TGTGCCAGCAGTTTGATGGTAAACACTGGAGCTTTCTTT.

This clonotype was seen ten or more times. V and J are TRBV4-2 and TRBJ2-7, with 8 bases matching TRBD1. Germline CDR1 and CDR2: LGHNA and YNFKEQ. V lost 2 bases and J lost 1; bases outside the gene matches: 4. This CDR3 has 15 amino acids. The CDR3 bases are TGTGCCAGCAGCCAAAACAGGGGGGTATCCTACGAGCAGTACTTC. It yields the protein CASSQNRGVSYEQYF.

Of note for this clonotype: One junction end does not reproduce the germline sequence, and a read error may be involved. The rearrangement joins TRBV6-1 to TRBJ2-5, with D possibly TRBD2 on 5 matching bases. Germline V CDR1 and CDR2: MNHNS, SASEGT. The CDR3 has 14 amino acids. The CDR3 loop reads CSSSEGSSQETQYF. Written as DNA, the CDR3 is TGTTCCAGTAGCGAGGGTTCCAGCCAAGAGACCCAGTACTTC.

This clonotype was picked up many times. The V call is TRBV6-1, the J call TRBJ2-4; the D is unclear. CDR3 length equals 13 residues. CDR1 MNHNS and CDR2 SASEGT come from the germline V gene. Trimming removed 4 bases at V and 7 bases at J, with 11 bases between. The CDR3 spells CASSARDGNIQYF. CDR3 nucleotides: TGTGCCAGCAGTGCGAGAGACGGGAACATTCAGTACTTC.

The chain joins TRBV6-2 or TRBV6-3 to TRBJ1-5; D may be TRBD1 (5 bases). CDR3 size: 15 residues. From germline, CDR1 is MNHEY and CDR2 SVGEGT. Written as DNA, the CDR3 is TGTACCGGCAGTTACGGTCGGGGCATAAGGCAGCCCCAGCATTTT. Translation gives CTGSYGRGIRQPQHF.

The rearrangement joins TRBV7-9 to TRBJ2-4; 7 bases are shared with TRBD1. Germline CDR1 is SEHNR and CDR2 is FQNEAQ (reference sequence). The CDR3 sequence is 17 residues long. V shed 5 bases and J 0 bases; nucleotides not matched to a gene: 10. The CDR3 DNA is TGTGCCAGCAGCCCTCGGACAGGAGTAATAGCCAAAAACATTCAGTACTTC. Translation: CASSPRTGVIAKNIQYF.

This sequence joins TRBV6-1 and TRBJ2-7; D is tentatively TRBD1 or TRBD2 (5 bases each). Trimming cost V 5 bases and J 9 bases, with 17 bases left between them. This CDR3 contains 13 residues. Germline CDR1 and CDR2: MNHNS and SASEGT. CDR3 sequence: CASSTERGHGQYF. In DNA form, the CDR3 reads TGTGCCAGCAGTACCGAACGGGGCCACGGGCAGTACTTC.

Worth noting for this clonotype: Relative to the germline gene, one junction end is altered; a read error may explain this. The chain combines TRBV11-1 with TRBJ2-7; tentative D call: TRBD2 (6 bases). This CDR3 contains 13 residues. CDR1 is SGHAT and CDR2 is FQDESV in the germline V gene (reference sequence). The CDR3 region has the DNA TGTACCAGCAGCAAGGGGCCGACGGGGGAACAGTACTTC. It yields the protein CTSSKGPTGEQYF.

Regarding this clonotype: The junction does not match germline at one end; this may be a read error. This rearrangement joins TRBV5-6 to TRBJ1-5; unclear D gene. This CDR3 region has 15 residues. The germline V gene encodes CDR1 SGHDT and CDR2 YYEEEE. CDR3: CASSLASRSNQPQHF. DNA of the CDR3: TGCGCCAGCAGCTTGGCGTCGAGGAGCAATCAGCCCCAGCATTTT.

This clonotype has a handful of counts. This clone may be a read error of a much larger clone one base away. The chain has TRBV6-1 and TRBJ2-5, with a weak D call TRBD1 (7 bases). The V end was cut by 3 bases, the J end by 5 bases, with 13 bases between. The germline CDR1 and CDR2 sequences are MNHNS and SASEGT. This CDR3 comprises 14 residues. For the CDR3, the DNA is TGTGCCAGCAGTGACAGGGGGGATGGCGAGACCCAGTACTTC. This sequence encodes CASSDRGDGETQYF.

Details on this clonotype: A clone one base away is much larger, so this may be a read error. This chain joins TRBV5-1 and TRBJ1-6; a possible D gene is TRBD1 (5 bases). Germline V lookup: CDR1 SGHRS, CDR2 YFSETQ. This CDR3 spans 16 amino acids. V lost 7 bases and J lost 4, with 18 bases in between. The CDR3 protein is CASCPGSIPYNSPLHF. The CDR3 region has the DNA TGCGCCAGCTGCCCAGGGAGTATTCCGTATAATTCACCCCTCCACTTT.

Points on this clonotype: This may come from a read error, since a much larger clone is one base off. The gene calls are TRBV28 and TRBJ2-7; 11 bases are shared with TRBD2. There are 15 residues in the CDR3. Looked up from germline, CDR1 is MDHEN and CDR2 is SYDVKM. CDR3 sequence: CTSSSGLAEGYEQYF. In nucleotides, the CDR3 is TGTACCAGCAGTTCGGGACTAGCGGAGGGCTACGAGCAGTACTTC.

A note on this clonotype: A read error may account for a junction end that differs from germline. The chain has TRBV4-2 and TRBJ1-6; 11 bases align to TRBD1. Germline lookup yields CDR1 LGHNA and CDR2 YNFKEQ. The CDR3 loop spans 15 amino acids. This chain's CDR3 is CTSSQEDRGPSPLHF. CDR3 DNA sequence: TGTACCAGCAGCCAAGAGGACAGGGGGCCCTCACCCCTCCACTTT.

A remark on this clonotype: With a much larger clone just one base away, this may be a read error. This chain joins TRBV12-3 or TRBV12-4 and TRBJ2-1, with 7 positions matching TRBD1. The CDR3 totals 13 residues. The V and J ends lost 9 bases and 9 bases, in that order; junction bases with no gene match: 11. CDR3 DNA sequence: TGTGCCAGGAGTAGACGACAGGGTGGTGAGCAGTTCTTC. Protein sequence: CARSRRQGGEQFF.